The 24 T cell receptor beta chains below were found in one sample sequenced in a study of T cells in Graves' hyperthyroidism and ophthalmopathy. Amplification of TCR beta CDR3 regions used RNA as the template. HTBI primers were used for first-round RT-PCR of the TCR CDR3. From the multiplex PCR reads, TCRdb called clonotypes with MiXCR, one entry per CDR3 protein. This table has about 640,000 distinct CDR3 sequences, roughly 15% appearing once. Sequencing used blood. The receptors shown here come from a woman between 45 and 60 years old with Graves' ophthalmopathy.

This clonotype was found many times. The V gene is TRBV5-6, the J gene TRBJ2-5, with 15 positions matching TRBD2. The CDR3 covers 17 residues. Germline assignment: CDR1 SGHDT and CDR2 YYEEEE. V lost 4 bases to trimming and J lost 4 bases; unmatched junction nucleotides: 8. CDR3 residues: CASSGLAGGLSSETQYF. The CDR3 DNA sequence: TGTGCCAGCAGCGGACTAGCGGGAGGGCTGTCTTCAGAGACCCAGTACTTC. Full variable domain (outside the CDR3, taken from reference TRBV5-6 and TRBJ2-5): DAGVTQSPTHLIKTRGQQVTLRCSPKSGHDTVSWYQQALGQGPQFIFQYYEEEERQRGNFPDRFSGHQFPNYSSELNVNALLLGDSALYLCASSGLAGGLSSETQYFGPGTRLLVL.

The chain carries TRBV10-3 and TRBJ2-5; a possible D gene is TRBD2 (5 bases). V lost 6 bases and J lost 4, with 12 bases in between. CDR3 size: 13 residues. Germline CDR1 is ENHRY and CDR2 is SYGVKD. The CDR3 sequence: CAISQTTVETQYF. The CDR3 DNA reads TGTGCCATCAGCCAGACTACCGTAGAGACCCAGTACTTC.

Many counts were recorded for this clonotype. The chain uses TRBV7-6 and TRBJ2-3; no clear D gene. The CDR3 has 13 amino acids. Trimming shortened V by 5 bases and J by 2 bases, and 8 bases separated the two germline ends. Germline V gene lookup returns CDR1 SGHVS and CDR2 FNYEAQ. The CDR3 here is CASSLPPTDTQYF. The DNA for the CDR3 is TGTGCCAGCAGCCTGCCCCCCACAGATACGCAGTATTTT.

This clonotype was observed many times. The gene calls are TRBV3-1 and TRBJ1-6; D is unresolved. This CDR3 is built from 15 residues. Germline V gene data show CDR1 as LGHDT and CDR2 as YNNKEL (reference sequence). Deletions cut 8 bases from V and 6 bases from J, with 17 bases between. CDR3 DNA sequence: TGTGCCAGCTGCAACACGGGCATGCCTAATTCACCCCTCCACTTT. It yields the protein CASCNTGMPNSPLHF.

The table lists this clonotype with many counts. The chain recombines TRBV3-1 with TRBJ2-3, with 11 bases fitting TRBD2. The V gene end was trimmed by 2 bases and the J gene end by 2 bases; junction bases not matched to a gene: 3. In germline, CDR1 is LGHDT, CDR2 YNNKEL (reference sequence). The CDR3 is 16 residues long. The CDR3 nucleotides read TGTGCCAGCAGCCAACTAGCGGGAGGCGACACAGATACGCAGTATTTT. Protein sequence: CASSQLAGGDTDTQYF.

This clonotype was observed many times. The V call is TRBV20-1, the J call TRBJ2-5; 7 bases agree with TRBD2. Germline V gene lookup returns CDR1 DFQATT and CDR2 SNEGSKA (reference sequence). The CDR3 contains 15 residues. The V gene end was trimmed by 3 bases and the J gene end by 2 bases; junction bases not matched to a gene: 9. The CDR3, as DNA: TGCAGTGCTAGTGACGAGTCTAGCGGACAAGAGACCCAGTACTTC. Amino acids: CSASDESSGQETQYF.

This chain links TRBV5-1 with TRBJ2-2, with D uncertain. This CDR3 is 15 amino acids long. CDR1 SGHRS and CDR2 YFSETQ come from the germline V gene. The V gene lost 2 bases and the J gene lost 2 bases, with 10 bases spanning the gap. CDR3 bases: TGCGCCAGCAGCTTTAACATTGGAAACACCGGGGAGCTGTTTTTT. Translation: CASSFNIGNTGELFF.

This chain joins TRBV6-1 and TRBJ2-2, with D perhaps matching TRBD2 (5 bases). V gave up 0 bases and J gave up 5 bases, with 13 bases separating them. The CDR3 length is 16 residues. Germline lookup yields CDR1 MNHNS and CDR2 SASEGT. CDR3 DNA sequence: TGTGCCAGCAGTGAAGCCATCGCGGGTCTGACCGGGGAGCTGTTTTTT. Translating gives CASSEAIAGLTGELFF.

This clonotype was seen repeatedly, ten times or more. V and J are TRBV20-1 and TRBJ2-1; 9 bases align to TRBD1. Germline CDR1 reads DFQATT; CDR2 reads SNEGSKA (reference sequence). The CDR3 extends over 16 amino acids. Germline trimming cut 2 bases from V and 1 base from J; bases unmatched to any gene: 6. CDR3 sequence (DNA): TGCAGTGCTAGAACCATGGGACAGGGATCCTACAATGAGCAGTTCTTC. It is translated as CSARTMGQGSYNEQFF.

Ten or more counts support this clonotype. The chain combines TRBV19 with TRBJ2-7; tentative D call: TRBD1 (7 bases). Trimming removed 1 base from V and 2 bases from J, with 12 bases in between. The germline CDR1 and CDR2 sequences are LNHDA and SQIVND (reference sequence). The CDR3 spans 15 residues. CDR3 sequence: CASSIARDSPYEQYF. In nucleotides, the CDR3 is TGTGCCAGTAGTATAGCGCGGGACAGCCCCTACGAGCAGTACTTC.

The chain couples TRBV6-2 or TRBV6-3 to TRBJ2-1; TRBD1 matches 10 bases. In germline, CDR1 is MNHEY, CDR2 SVGEGT. CDR3 length: 17 residues. V lost 6 bases and J lost 4; bases outside the gene matches: 12. CDR3 sequence (DNA): TGTGCCAGCAGGCCTCGGCCCGGGACAGGGGTTTACAATGAGCAGTTCTTC. Translated: CASRPRPGTGVYNEQFF.

At least ten counts were recorded for this clonotype. The chain recombines TRBV29-1 with TRBJ1-1; weak D call: TRBD1 (6 bases). The CDR3 is 16 amino acids. Germline CDR1 reads SQVTM; CDR2 reads ANQGSEA. The V end lost 6 bases, the J end lost 3 bases, and 23 bases lay between the germline ends. The CDR3 coding sequence is TGCAGCGTCCTAAACTGGGGGCGGGGGAGCGACACTGAAGCTTTCTTT. This gives the protein CSVLNWGRGSDTEAFF.

In its sample, this clonotype was seen many times. The chain is built from TRBV30 and TRBJ1-5; 9 bases map to TRBD1. Trimming removed 2 bases from V and 5 bases from J; junction bases left unmatched: 4. The V gene's germline CDR1 is GTSNPN and CDR2 SVGIG (reference sequence). There are 14 residues in the CDR3. CDR3 sequence (DNA): TGTGCCTGGAGTATAACAGGGGGCGATCAGCCCCAGCATTTT. Its protein is CAWSITGGDQPQHF.

This clonotype turned up a few times. This rearrangement joins TRBV6-2 or TRBV6-3 to TRBJ1-6; TRBD1 aligns across 11 bases. The germline V gene has CDR1 MNHEY and CDR2 SVGEGT. V lost 5 bases, J lost 9 bases, and 3 bases stayed unmatched. CDR3 length: 14 residues. The CDR3 DNA reads TGTGCCAGCAGTCGGACAGGGGGCGGTTCACCCCTCCACTTT. It translates to CASSRTGGGSPLHF.

The gene calls are TRBV20-1 and TRBJ2-1; possible D gene TRBD2, 6 bases. CDR1 is DFQATT and CDR2 is SNEGSKA in the germline V gene (reference sequence). Trimming cost V 3 bases and J 8 bases, with 11 bases left between them. The CDR3 has 12 residues. CDR3 protein: CSASKGDYEQFF. CDR3 sequence (DNA): TGCAGTGCTAGTAAAGGGGACTATGAGCAGTTCTTC.

The V call is TRBV11-2, the J call TRBJ1-4; D gene unclear. This CDR3 spans 15 amino acids. Germline CDR1 and CDR2: SGHAT and FQNNGV. Trimming took off 5 bases at V and 0 bases at J, with 10 bases between the two ends. CDR3 in DNA: TGTGCCAGCAGCCCTCTTACACCAACTAATGAAAAACTGTTTTTT. Residues: CASSPLTPTNEKLFF.

Ten or more counts support this clonotype. V gene TRBV5-1 combines with J gene TRBJ2-3; 13 positions agree with TRBD2. CDR1 is SGHRS and CDR2 is YFSETQ in the germline V gene. V was pared by 4 bases and J by 6 bases, with 8 bases of the junction left unmatched. This CDR3 has 16 residues. CDR3 region: CASSTGLAGMGDTQYF. The CDR3 nucleotides read TGCGCCAGCAGCACGGGACTAGCGGGAATGGGGGATACGCAGTATTTT.

J is TRBJ2-2 and V is TRBV25-1; D call uncertain. Trimming removed 6 bases from V and 7 bases from J, with 12 bases in between. The CDR3 extends over 13 amino acids. Germline V gene lookup returns CDR1 MGHDK and CDR2 SYGVNS. CDR3 protein: CASRSERFGELFF. In DNA, the CDR3 is TGTGCCAGCAGGTCCGAGAGGTTCGGGGAGCTGTTTTTT.

This clonotype was detected many times. This chain links TRBV11-3 with TRBJ2-3, with 9 bases aligning to TRBD2. Losses at the gene ends were 4 bases for V and 6 bases for J; bases not matched to a gene: 8. CDR3 size: 15 residues. In germline, CDR1 is SGHNT, CDR2 YENEEA. In DNA form, the CDR3 reads TGTGCCAGCAGCTCCCGACTAGCGGAGGGGGATACGCAGTATTTT. Translation: CASSSRLAEGDTQYF.

Worth noting for this clonotype: A read error may explain this, as a much larger clone is one base away. The V gene is TRBV11-3, the J gene TRBJ2-7; D is ambiguous. V lost 7 bases, J lost 6 bases, and 10 bases lay in between. Germline CDR1 SGHNT, CDR2 YENEEA. The CDR3 has 11 residues. CDR3 residues: CASTPTFEQYF. The CDR3 DNA is TGTGCCAGCACCCCGACTTTCGAGCAGTACTTC.

Many counts were recorded for this clonotype. This CDR3 is CSAREGRIYEQYF. CDR3 bases: TGCAGTGCTAGAGAAGGGAGAATCTACGAGCAGTACTTC. V gene TRBV20-1 combines with J gene TRBJ2-7; weak D call: TRBD2 (5 bases). The V end lost 0 bases, the J end lost 3 bases, and 9 bases lay between the germline ends. CDR3 size: 13 residues. Per germline, CDR1 DFQATT and CDR2 SNEGSKA (reference sequence).

With respect to this clonotype: The final CDR3 position lacks the conserved phenylalanine or tryptophan, pointing to a likely read error. The rearrangement uses TRBV12-3 or TRBV12-4 and TRBJ2-7; 7 bases map to TRBD1. The CDR3 totals 14 residues. V dropped 5 bases and J dropped 2; count of bases not matched to a gene: 6. CDR3 bases: TGTGCCAGCAGTGTACAGGGGTCGACCTACGAGCAGTACCTC. It translates to CASSVQGSTYEQYL.

The rearrangement links TRBV5-4 to TRBJ1-1; D perhaps matches TRBD1 (5 bases). CDR3 length equals 14 residues. Germline V gene data show CDR1 as SGHNT and CDR2 as YYREEE (reference sequence). With 0 bases removed from V and 4 bases from J, the gap between germline ends came to 10 bases. CDR3 sequence: CASSLELGGTEAFF. The CDR3, as DNA: TGTGCCAGCAGCTTGGAGTTGGGGGGCACTGAAGCTTTCTTT.

This clonotype was detected many times. The J gene is TRBJ2-1, the V gene TRBV12-3 or TRBV12-4, with D possibly being TRBD1 (6 bases). This CDR3 comprises 16 residues. Deletions cut 3 bases from V and 2 bases from J, with 14 bases between. The CDR3 sequence is CASSFRGIGAYNEQFF. The DNA for the CDR3 is TGTGCCAGCAGTTTTAGGGGGATCGGGGCCTACAATGAGCAGTTCTTC.